The source of this T cell receptor beta chain is a study of T cell clonality in common variable immunodeficiency (dated by TCRdb to the mid-2010s). For sequencing input, CVID and control samples contributed equivalent amounts of genomic DNA. For every sample, a 60 bp segment covering the rearranged TCRbeta CDR3 region was amplified and then sequenced. TCRbeta amplification used the immunoSEQ assay, a bias-corrected multiplex PCR with high-throughput sequencing. The published analysis was carried out like this. Every unique nucleotide sequence counted as a clone and was annotated with V, D and J genes, copy number and frequency. Sequences were labeled productive if in frame, and non-productive if out of frame or containing stop codons. As previously described, clonality was computed from Shannon's entropy. Mean CDR3 Kyte-Doolittle hydropathy was derived from the predicted amino acid sequences of productive clones. Scaled V gene usage was hierarchically clustered using Manhattan distance and complete linkage with the R hclust function. To assess clone sharing by CDR3 amino acid sequence, 12 repertoires per group were resampled over 100 rounds. The repertoires were searched for 55 to 75 published EBV-specific and some 240 published CMV-specific TCRbeta sequences. A couple of CVID samples that yielded fewer than 10,000 sequences were excluded from the analysis, so approximately 40 CVID repertoires were retained. Sourced from immuneACCESS, this table was stored by TCRdb with only in-frame sequences that have V and J called. A share of the clones is absent; for the studies checked, an unresolved V gene accounts for under half, and the remainder has no known explanation. V and J calls and clone size come straight from that table; D and trimming were deduced from the DNA. The sample comprises 15,000 to 20,000 clones, and every one was counted more than once. The ten largest clonotypes hold around 13% of the sample.

Standard criteria were used to diagnose CVID, namely serum IgG, IgA and/or IgM reduced below the normal range together with specific antibody deficiency. The CVID group comprised some 45 subjects, 15 or so female and about 29 male, aged roughly 8 to 70 years with a mean age of roughly 40. Both CVID patients and healthy controls were predominantly of Caucasian heritage. Replacement immunoglobulin therapy had been administered to all CVID subjects for at least one year at the time of study participation. No CVID subject was ill or taking immunomodulatory or immunosuppressive medication when blood was collected. Heparinized peripheral whole blood samples of roughly 5 to 8 ml were obtained from each donor. Genomic DNA from adults with common variable immune deficiency (CVID) and from healthy adult controls was used for sequencing of TCRbeta CDR3 repertoires. To isolate peripheral blood mononuclear cells, diluted blood was subjected to density centrifugation over Hypaque 1077 or Ficoll-Paque. Genomic DNA was obtained from unsorted mononuclear cells through either Qiagen column purification or a centrifugation-based method.

Reading the germline V gene gives CDR1 KGHSH and CDR2 LQKENI. V is shortened by 2 bases, J by 1 base, and the region joining them spans 8 bases. From its cysteine to its phenylalanine, the CDR3 spans 14 amino acids. The 33 bases shown cover part of the CDR3, and their frame starts at base 1. Paper-wide results and their limitations: Healthy controls shared more TCRbeta clones with each other than CVID subjects shared among themselves (p < 0.0001). Even though DNA input was equal, the average per sample came to 65,000 to 85,000 unique sequences for controls compared with approximately 30,000 for CVID samples. Compared with healthy controls, CVID subjects showed increased TCRbeta clonality (t-test p = 0.018), a feature most characteristic of about a third of subjects. Correlations between repertoire features and clinical complications were limited by patient heterogeneity within the CVID cohort. According to the authors, finding the cause of the higher clonality in CVID would require sequencing the repertoires of T cell subpopulations. Fewer deletions and N-nucleotide insertions were reportedly observed in CVID TCRbeta sequences, and highly modified clones with 13 or more V deletions were reportedly absent from CVID TCRbeta sequences.

Concerning this clone itself: Its antigen has not been determined. Coverage ceases 3 residues before the CDR3 finishes, and the germline J gene fills in the end. The sample carries other DNA sequences with the same CDR3.

The TCR was taken from a human donor with common variable immunodeficiency. The sequence is built from TRBV18 and TRBJ1-1, with the D gene call left open. The sequenced sample consisted of peripheral blood mononuclear cells. CDR3 loop: CASSPGSGNTEAFF. CDR3 bases read: TGTGCCAGCTCACCAGGCAGCGGGAACACTGAA.